This entry is about one T cell receptor beta chain. The antigen is not known. The data were taken from a study of post-analysis software for immune sequencing data. Study-wide points: TRBV5-6, TRBV5-1 and TRBV20-1 belonged to a set of about five TRBV segments that were more frequent in patients than controls.

Presence of unique molecular identifiers characterized the TCR beta cDNA libraries. TCRdb fed the PCR reads into MiXCR, producing one record per CDR3 protein. The sample lists about 540,000 distinct CDR3 sequences, 30% to 40% occurring once. V lost 5 bases, J lost 5 bases, and 11 bases stayed unmatched. There are 15 residues in the CDR3. The germline gives CDR1 SGHTA, CDR2 FQGTGA. The TCR comes from a girl aged 2-17 years with multiple sclerosis. The chain uses TRBV7-3 and TRBJ1-1; TRBD1 agrees at 7 bases. Sample: blood. In nucleotides, the CDR3 is TGTGCCAGCAGCCCCCGGGCAGGGGGACGGACTGAAGCTTTCTTT. As protein: CASSPRAGGRTEAFF.